These 16 T cell receptor beta chains were all obtained from the same sample, sequenced in a study of CD8 T cells in ankylosing spondylitis. MiXCR, run by TCRdb on the 5' RACE reads, gives a single entry per CDR3 protein. Here the sample spans a few hundred thousand distinct CDR3 sequences, 18% being singletons. Source material: blood, either unsorted or a sorted T cell fraction (not recorded which). These receptors were taken from a male donor with ankylosing spondylitis or in good health (not recorded which).

The rearrangement joins TRBV6-5 to TRBJ2-5; 15 nucleotides match TRBD2. This CDR3 region has 16 residues. CDR1 MNHEY and CDR2 SVGAGI come from the germline V gene. Trimming took 4 bases from V and 5 from J; bases not matched to a gene: 5. The CDR3 DNA follows: TGTGCCAGCAGTTTTGCCGGGACTAGCGGGAGGGAGACCCAGTACTTC. Translation gives CASSFAGTSGRETQYF.

This clonotype was observed many times. The rearrangement joins TRBV4-1 to TRBJ2-7; TRBD1 aligns across 7 bases. Germline assignment: CDR1 MGHRA and CDR2 YSYEKL. V shed 0 bases, J shed 3 bases, and the junction held 5 bases outside the gene matches. This CDR3 comprises 15 residues. The CDR3, as DNA: TGCGCCAGCAGCCAAGAGACAGGGTGGGTCTACGAGCAGTACTTC. This gives the protein CASSQETGWVYEQYF.

The chain has TRBV7-9 and TRBJ2-7; D is uncertain. The V end lost 0 bases, the J end lost 3 bases, and 6 bases lay between the germline ends. In germline, CDR1 is SEHNR, CDR2 FQNEAQ (reference sequence). The CDR3 contains 13 residues. The CDR3 sequence is CASSLAQHYEQYF. CDR3 DNA: TGTGCCAGCAGCTTAGCGCAACACTACGAGCAGTACTTC.

A few counts support this clonotype. The chain links TRBV7-8 to TRBJ2-3; D is ambiguous. V lost 0 bases and J lost 6, with 13 bases in between. CDR3 length: 15 residues. In germline, CDR1 is SGHVS, CDR2 FQNEAQ. The CDR3 DNA reads TGTGCCAGCAGCTTAGCTTCCGACGACCGGGATACGCAGTATTTT. It is translated as CASSLASDDRDTQYF. The full variable domain, completed using reference TRBV7-8 and TRBJ2-3, is GAGVSQSPRYKVAKRGQDVALRCDPISGHVSLFWYQQALGQGPEFLTYFQNEAQLDKSGLPSDRFFAERPEGSVSTLKIQRTQQEDSAVYLCASSLASDDRDTQYFGPGTRLTVL.

This clonotype was seen a few times. The V and J genes are TRBV29-1 and TRBJ1-2, with D unclear. The CDR3 extends over 12 amino acids. The germline V and J ends were trimmed by 1 base and 8 bases, with 11 bases remaining between them. Looked up from germline, CDR1 is SQVTM and CDR2 is ANQGSEA. Here the CDR3 DNA reads TGCAGCGTTGAAGCAGACGCATACGGCTACACCTTC. It encodes CSVEADAYGYTF.

Ten or more counts support this clonotype. V usage is TRBV12-3 or TRBV12-4 and J usage is TRBJ2-2; D is unresolved. Trimming shortened V by 0 bases and J by 8 bases, and 7 bases separated the two germline ends. CDR3 size: 13 residues. CDR3 sequence: CASSLASIGELFF. In DNA form, the CDR3 reads TGTGCCAGCAGTTTAGCGTCAATAGGGGAGCTGTTTTTT.

The sample holds a few counts of this clonotype. The chain has TRBV20-1 and TRBJ2-2, with 8 positions matching TRBD2. V lost 5 bases to trimming and J lost 2 bases; unmatched junction nucleotides: 7. The CDR3 is 15 amino acids. Looked up from germline, CDR1 is DFQATT and CDR2 is SNEGSKA (reference sequence). CDR3 protein: CSAPDIAGNTGELFF. The CDR3 DNA reads TGCAGTGCTCCAGACATAGCGGGAAACACCGGGGAGCTGTTTTTT.

This clonotype was counted ten times or more. The chain links TRBV27 to TRBJ2-7, with D possibly TRBD1 on 6 matching bases. The germline CDR1 and CDR2 sequences are MNHEY and SMNVEV (reference sequence). Between the trimmed V and J ends, which lost 5 bases and 5 bases, there was a span of 13 bases. The CDR3 is 13 amino acids. In DNA form, the CDR3 reads TGTGCCAGCAGTCAGGGGATGCGGGACGAGCAGTACTTC. Amino acid sequence: CASSQGMRDEQYF.

This sequence joins TRBV10-3 and TRBJ2-2; 8 positions agree with TRBD2. The germline V gene encodes CDR1 ENHRY and CDR2 SYGVKD. The CDR3 spans 14 residues. Unmatched junction bases numbered 6, after V lost 6 bases and J lost 6 bases. CDR3 residues: CAIRTGTRAGELFF. CDR3 bases: TGTGCCATCAGGACCGGGACTAGGGCCGGGGAGCTGTTTTTT.

The chain is built from TRBV7-8 and TRBJ2-3; tentatively, D is TRBD2 (6 bases). The CDR3 extends over 16 amino acids. Germline-derived CDR1 and CDR2 are SGHVS and FQNEAQ. The V and J ends lost 5 bases and 0 bases respectively, with 15 bases between them. CDR3 sequence reads: CASSLPRDWSTDTQYF. CDR3 coding DNA: TGTGCCAGCAGCCTCCCTCGGGACTGGAGCACAGATACGCAGTATTTT.

This clonotype was detected only once. This chain connects TRBV7-2 to TRBJ1-1; D is ambiguous. CDR1 SGHTA and CDR2 FQGNSA come from the germline V gene. The CDR3 length is 12 residues. V lost 6 bases and J lost 3, with 8 bases in between. This CDR3 is CASRTSDTEAFF. CDR3 nucleotides: TGTGCCAGCAGAACTTCGGACACTGAAGCTTTCTTT.

This chain joins TRBV29-1 and TRBJ1-2; TRBD1 agrees at 9 bases. With V trimmed by 0 bases and J by 0 bases, 14 bases remained unmatched. CDR3 length equals 19 residues. Germline V gene sequence: CDR1 SQVTM, CDR2 ANQGSEA. CDR3 DNA: TGCAGCGTTGAAGATCCCCTCGAGACAGGGGGTAAAGCTAACTATGGCTACACCTTC. It codes for CSVEDPLETGGKANYGYTF.

This clonotype was counted only a few times. J is TRBJ2-1 and V is TRBV9; D might be TRBD2 (5 bases). The CDR3 consists of 15 residues. CDR1 and CDR2 (germline): SGDLS, YYNGEE. The V end lost 1 base, the J end lost 1 base, and 9 bases lay between the germline ends. This CDR3 is CASSVIGVSYNEQFF. CDR3 bases: TGTGCCAGCAGCGTAATCGGGGTTTCCTACAATGAGCAGTTCTTC.

This clonotype has just a few counts. The V call is TRBV28, the J call TRBJ1-2, with D possibly being TRBD1 (6 bases). Germline CDR1 MDHEN, CDR2 SYDVKM. The CDR3 spans 14 residues. V shed 3 bases and J shed 4 bases, with 12 bases lying between them. CDR3 DNA: TGTGCCAGCAGTTTCAGGCGGGGGCTCTATGGCTACACCTTC. Protein: CASSFRRGLYGYTF.

As DNA, the CDR3 is TGTGCCATCAGTGAGTCGCGGGAAAGTGGAGAGACCCAGTACTTC. Amino acid sequence: CAISESRESGETQYF. V is TRBV10-3 and J is TRBJ2-5; D is possibly TRBD2 (6 bases). The CDR3 loop spans 15 amino acids. V lost 0 bases, J lost 4 bases, and 12 bases lay in between. CDR1 is ENHRY and CDR2 is SYGVKD in the germline V gene.

V gene TRBV10-2 combines with J gene TRBJ2-3, with 8 positions matching TRBD2. J was trimmed by 4 bases and V by 5 bases; bases with no gene match: 5. CDR3 length: 14 residues. From germline, CDR1 is WSHSY and CDR2 SAAADI. Here the CDR3 DNA reads TGCGCCAGCAGTAGCGGGAGTAGCGCAGATACGCAGTATTTT. This codes for CASSSGSSADTQYF.